Following are 17 T cell receptor beta chains from one sample sequenced in a study of blood T cell repertoires in COVID-19. Libraries were prepared by immunoSEQ multiplex PCR; TCRdb keeps only in-frame clonotypes and omits some of them. The table includes about 50,000 clones, 85% to 90% detected once. What was sequenced was peripheral blood. Receptors originate from a human donor in a cohort sampled during active COVID-19.

In DNA form, the CDR3 reads TGTGCCACCAGCAGAGGGCCGGGAGCCCCAGACAATGAGCAGTTCTTC. It codes for CATSRGPGAPDNEQFF. The chain is built from TRBV15 and TRBJ2-1; a weak D match, TRBD2 (6 bases). The CDR3 contains 16 residues. Germline V CDR1 and CDR2: LNHNV, YYDKDF (reference sequence). Trimming took off 1 base at V and 5 bases at J, with 15 bases between the two ends. Supplemented by reference TRBV15 and TRBJ2-1, the full variable domain reads DAMVIQNPRYQVTQFGKPVTLSCSQTLNHNVMYWYQQKSSQAPKLLFHYYDKDFNNEADTPDNFQSRRPNTSFCFLDIRSPGLGDTAMYLCATSRGPGAPDNEQFFGPGTRLTVL.

The gene calls are TRBV18 and TRBJ2-7; possible D gene TRBD1, 5 bases. Trimming stripped 3 bases from V and 4 bases from J, with 7 bases between. CDR1 and CDR2 from the germline V gene are KGHSH and LQKENI. The CDR3 is 12 amino acids. Here the CDR3 reads CASSPDSYEQYF. CDR3 nucleotides: TGTGCCAGCTCACCCGACAGTTACGAGCAGTACTTC. Drawing the rest from reference TRBV18 and TRBJ2-7, the complete variable domain is NAGVMQNPRHLVRRRGQEARLRCSPMKGHSHVYWYRQLPEEGLKFMVYLQKENIIDESGMPKERFSAEFPKEGPSILRIQQVVRGDSAAYFCASSPDSYEQYFGPGTRLTVT.

The chain is built from TRBV2 and TRBJ1-4; 9 nucleotides line up with TRBD1. The V and J ends lost 9 bases and 7 bases, in that order; junction bases with no gene match: 6. CDR1 and CDR2 (germline): SNHLY, FYNNEI. The CDR3 is 13 amino acids. The CDR3 sequence: CASKRDRAEKLFF. CDR3 DNA: TGTGCCAGTAAACGGGACAGGGCTGAAAAACTGTTTTTT.

This rearrangement joins TRBV11-3 to TRBJ2-7; D gene unclear. Germline V gene sequence: CDR1 SGHNT, CDR2 YENEEA. The CDR3 has 13 amino acids. The ends were cut back, 0 bases at V and 6 bases at J, with 9 bases in the middle. CDR3 nucleotides: TGTGCCAGCAGCTTAGAGGAGTTAGGCGAGCAGTACGTC. Translation: CASSLEELGEQYV.

The rearrangement links TRBV7-2 to TRBJ2-5; TRBD2 aligns across 13 bases. The CDR3 spans 16 residues. Germline CDR1 reads SGHTA; CDR2 reads FQGNSA. V was clipped by 3 bases and J by 8 bases; unmatched bases: 9. In DNA, the CDR3 is TGTGCCAGCAGCTTGGACGGGACTAGCGGGACGAAAACCCAGTACTTC. Its translation: CASSLDGTSGTKTQYF.

This clone was counted a single time. V usage is TRBV19 and J usage is TRBJ1-6; D ambiguous. The germline V gene encodes CDR1 LNHDA and CDR2 SQIVND (reference sequence). V lost 9 bases and J 0 bases, leaving 15 bases between the germline ends. The CDR3 has 16 amino acids. In DNA, the CDR3 is TGTGCCAGCCAATCTGAACAGAGCTCCTATAATTCACCCCTCCACTTT. Translating it yields CASQSEQSSYNSPLHF.

This rearrangement joins TRBV23-1 to TRBJ2-1; D is possibly TRBD2 (5 bases). TRBV23-1 is labeled an ORF, and its function is uncertain. The CDR3 has 13 amino acids. Trimming took 10 bases from V and 7 from J, leaving 17 bases between them. DNA of the CDR3: TGCGCCACCCCGCGGGCGGCTGGGAATGAGCAGTTCTTC. Its protein product is CATPRAAGNEQFF.

The V and J genes are TRBV6-5 and TRBJ2-2, with TRBD2 identical over 10 bases. The junction had 6 bases not matched to a gene; V was cut back by 4 bases and J by 7 bases. The germline V gene has CDR1 MNHEY and CDR2 SVGAGI. The CDR3 is 15 amino acids. This CDR3 reads CASSSGLAVSGELFF. The CDR3 DNA follows: TGTGCCAGCAGTTCCGGACTAGCGGTGAGCGGGGAGCTGTTTTTT.

The chain carries TRBV7-8 and TRBJ2-7; no firm D call. Trimming removed 0 bases at V and 3 bases at J, with 9 bases between. CDR1 and CDR2 from the germline V gene are SGHVS and FQNEAQ. The CDR3 extends over 14 amino acids. DNA for the CDR3: TGTGCCAGCAGCTTAGCGTCTAGAGACTACGAGCAGTACTTC. The encoded protein is CASSLASRDYEQYF.

This chain links TRBV5-1 with TRBJ2-2, with 8 bases identical to TRBD1. The germline gives CDR1 SGHRS, CDR2 YFSETQ. V lost 4 bases to trimming and J lost 7 bases; unmatched junction nucleotides: 6. The CDR3 has 14 amino acids. CDR3 coding DNA: TGCGCCAGCAGCGCGGACAGGGAAGGCGGGGAGCTGTTTTTT. Protein product: CASSADREGGELFF. Full variable domain (remainder filled in from reference TRBV5-1 and TRBJ2-2): KAGVTQTPRYLIKTRGQQVTLSCSPISGHRSVSWYQQTPGQGLQFLFEYFSETQRNKGNFPGRFSGRQFSNSRSEMNVSTLELGDSALYLCASSADREGGELFFGEGSRLTVL.

This sequence joins TRBV3-1 (or the pseudogene TRBV3-2) and TRBJ2-2, with D tentatively TRBD2 (5 bases). From germline, CDR1 is LGHDT and CDR2 YNNKEL (reference sequence). The CDR3 is made up of 17 amino acids. V was shortened by 4 bases and J by 5 bases, with 20 bases between the two germline ends. Here the CDR3 reads CASSPGDKGVGTGELFF. CDR3 nucleotides: TGTGCCAGCAGCCCCGGCGACAAGGGAGTGGGAACCGGGGAGCTGTTTTTT.

The V and J genes are TRBV19 and TRBJ2-2; D unclear. This CDR3 comprises 15 residues. Trimming removed 2 bases at V and 4 bases at J, with 11 bases between. CDR1 and CDR2 from the germline V gene are LNHDA and SQIVND (reference sequence). The CDR3 protein is CASSIKSGSTGELFF. CDR3 DNA: TGTGCCAGTAGTATAAAGTCCGGGTCCACCGGGGAGCTGTTTTTT.

The CDR3 DNA is TGTGCCATCCGGACTAGCGGGGGCTTGAACACCGGGGAGCTGTTTTTT. Encoded protein: CAIRTSGGLNTGELFF. This chain joins TRBV10-3 and TRBJ2-2, with 13 bases fitting TRBD2. With V trimmed by 8 bases and J by 1 base, 4 bases remained unmatched. CDR1 is ENHRY, CDR2 SYGVKD, per germline. CDR3 length: 16 amino acids.

The chain joins TRBV14 to TRBJ2-5, with TRBD2 identical over 13 bases. With V trimmed by 1 base and J by 3 bases, 2 bases remained unmatched. Germline CDR1 SGHDN, CDR2 FVKESK. The CDR3 consists of 16 residues. This CDR3 reads CASSQAGTSGKETQYF. The CDR3 nucleotides read TGTGCCAGCAGCCAAGCTGGGACTAGCGGGAAAGAGACCCAGTACTTC. Using reference TRBV14 and TRBJ2-5 for the parts outside the CDR3, the full variable domain is EAGVTQFPSHSVIEKGQTVTLRCDPISGHDNLYWYRRVMGKEIKFLLHFVKESKQDESGMPNNRFLAERTGGTYSTLKVQPAELEDSGVYFCASSQAGTSGKETQYFGPGTRLLVL.

The chain uses TRBV2 and TRBJ2-7, with a possible D match to TRBD2 (6 bases). This CDR3 is built from 15 residues. Trimming stripped 2 bases from V and 7 bases from J, with 18 bases between. Germline CDR1 is SNHLY and CDR2 is FYNNEI. CDR3 amino acids: CASSENTGVNKEQYF. As DNA, the CDR3 is TGTGCCAGCAGTGAAAATACGGGGGTGAACAAAGAGCAGTACTTC.

The chain recombines TRBV6-2 or TRBV6-3 with TRBJ2-2; 13 nucleotides line up with TRBD2. Germline loops: CDR1 MNHEY, CDR2 SVGEGT. V shed 5 bases, J shed 4 bases, and the junction held 1 base outside the gene matches. The length of the CDR3 is 15 residues. The CDR3 is CASSTSGRATGELFF. CDR3 sequence (DNA): TGTGCCAGCAGTACTAGCGGGAGGGCCACCGGGGAGCTGTTTTTT.

DNA for the CDR3: TGTGCCAGCAGCAATTGGGGCTTGGGGGAGGGGGTCTCTCGGGAGACCCAGTACTTC. Amino acids: CASSNWGLGEGVSRETQYF. The rearrangement links TRBV21-1 to TRBJ2-5; the table calls TRBD2, which could not be checked here. TRBV21-1 is a pseudogene. The CDR3 runs 19 residues.